This T cell receptor (beta chain) emerged from a study of T cell changes during pregnancy in multiple sclerosis. V was cut by 5 bases and J by 6 bases, with 14 bases left in between. This CDR3 is built from 13 residues. The germline CDR1 and CDR2 sequences are SGHTA and FQGNSA. Only in-frame clones appear in the TCRdb table, and some are missing; sequencing was by immunoSEQ multiplex PCR. The profile shows 60,000 to 65,000 clones, around 92% of them singletons. Sample: peripheral blood, taken in the first trimester of pregnancy. The receptor comes from a female donor with multiple sclerosis, enrolled in a pregnancy study. This rearrangement joins TRBV7-2 to TRBJ2-7; D may be TRBD2 (5 bases). CDR3 coding DNA: TGTGCCAGCAGCCCAATTCGGGCGGGCGAGCAGTACTTC. Its translation is CASSPIRAGEQYF.